Listed here are 5 T cell receptor beta chains from one sample, sequenced in a study of blood T cell repertoires in COVID-19. The table came from immunoSEQ multiplex PCR; TCRdb's copy has only in-frame clones and leaves some out. The table records 140,000 to 150,000 clones, 80% to 90% of them present only once. The source material was peripheral blood. The receptors here all came from a woman aged 60 to 75 with COVID-19, enrolled during active disease.

The rearrangement links TRBV5-1 to TRBJ1-4; D unresolved. CDR1 is SGHRS, CDR2 YFSETQ, per germline. This CDR3 contains 14 residues. Trimming removed 0 bases at V and 6 bases at J, with 9 bases between. Written as DNA, the CDR3 is TGCGCCAGCAGCTTGGTCGCTAGCGATGAAAAACTGTTTTTT. It specifies CASSLVASDEKLFF.

The chain employs TRBV12-5 and TRBJ2-7; TRBD1 is a possible D gene (6 bases). Per the germline V gene, CDR1 is LGHNT and CDR2 is FRNRAP. The V end was cut by 1 base, the J end by 2 bases, with 12 bases between. The CDR3 has 15 residues. CDR3 sequence reads: CASGLEIRGPYEQYF. In DNA, the CDR3 is TGTGCTAGTGGTTTGGAGATCAGGGGCCCCTACGAGCAGTACTTC.

Only one count was recorded for this clone. The J gene is TRBJ1-1, the V gene TRBV25-1, with 7 bases lining up with TRBD1. The germline CDR1 and CDR2 sequences are MGHDK and SYGVNS. CDR3 size: 13 residues. J lost 3 bases, V lost 8 bases, and 6 bases had no gene match. The CDR3 region is CASAGGYDTEAFF. The CDR3, as DNA: TGTGCCAGCGCAGGGGGGTATGACACTGAAGCTTTCTTT.

The V call is TRBV10-3, the J call TRBJ1-2, with TRBD1 matching over 8 bases. Germline assignment: CDR1 ENHRY and CDR2 SYGVKD. V gave up 8 bases and J gave up 5 bases; unmatched junction bases: 10. This CDR3 comprises 14 residues. CDR3 residues: CAIAPSTGEYGYTF. The DNA of the CDR3 is TGTGCCATCGCCCCTTCGACAGGGGAGTATGGCTACACCTTC.

This chain links TRBV4-3 with TRBJ1-5; D is possibly TRBD1 (5 bases). CDR1 is LGHNA, CDR2 YSLEER, per germline. The ends were cut back, 5 bases at V and 6 bases at J, with 17 bases in the middle. The CDR3 extends over 15 amino acids. Here the CDR3 DNA reads TGCGCCAGCAGCTTCCGGGGCGGGGGTGGTCAGCCCCAGCATTTT. This gives the protein CASSFRGGGGQPQHF.